This TCR beta chain was identified in a study of OX40 agonist ivuxolimab in advanced cancers. Some clones are missing from TCRdb's copy, which holds only in-frame ones; the method was immunoSEQ multiplex PCR. The data contain roughly 80,000 clones, approximately 91% of them singletons. Germline V CDR1 and CDR2: SGHDT, YYEEEE. V trimming: 3 bases; J trimming: 2 bases; junction bases outside the gene matches: 3. This CDR3 comprises 15 residues. The specimen was CD4+ or CD8+ T cells sorted from blood, collected in a trial of the OX40 agonist ivuxolimab. This clonotype was obtained from an adult with an advanced solid tumor such as melanoma, head and neck, liver or kidney cancer. J is TRBJ1-3 and V is TRBV5-6; 9 bases fit TRBD1. The CDR3: CASSWRDRAGNTIYF. The CDR3 coding sequence is TGTGCCAGCAGCTGGAGGGACAGGGCTGGAAACACCATATATTTT.